This record looks at one T cell receptor (beta chain) sequence and its context. This sample stems from a study of blood T cells in healthy people across ages. PCR was performed a second time for 7 to 11 cycles using a sample-barcoded 5' primer and a J-beta primer mix. Every molecule of cDNA carried a tag from a template-switch adaptor with 12 random nucleotides. TCRdb reprocessed the 5' RACE reads via MiXCR and lists one record per CDR3 protein. The sample comprises about 650,000 distinct CDR3 sequences, roughly 32% of which are singletons, and approximately 15% rests with the top ten. Sequencing was carried out using blood. The source of this sequence is a woman of 80 years or more in good health.

In nucleotides, the CDR3 is TGCAGTGCAGAAGCGCCAGGGACTAATCAGCCCCAGCATTTT. Translating it yields CSAEAPGTNQPQHF. The genes are TRBV20-1 and TRBJ1-5; tentatively, D is TRBD1 (5 bases). Germline CDR1 DFQATT, CDR2 SNEGSKA (reference sequence). There are 14 residues in the CDR3. V was cut by 6 bases and J by 4 bases, with 16 bases left in between.